This T cell receptor (beta chain) was sequenced for a study of CD8+ T cells in alopecia areata. Study-wide results and limits: Normal scalp had lower clonality than lesional scalp, with alopecia totalis/universalis lesions showing this most strongly. Normal-skin resident alphabeta T cells also appear among scalp sample sequences.

This clone has only a few counts. Its specificity is unknown. Both CD4+ and CD8+ T cells were separated by sorting PBMCs. RNA, once extracted, was reverse transcribed into cDNA for use as the sequencing template. TCRdb keeps only in-frame clones here, not all; method: immunoSEQ multiplex PCR. The sample consists of 100,000 to 150,000 clones, around two fifths of them appearing once. In germline, CDR1 is MDHEN, CDR2 SYDVKM. Germline trimming cut 2 bases from V and 0 bases from J; bases unmatched to any gene: 6. This CDR3 is 19 amino acids long. This clonotype was obtained from a human donor with alopecia areata. The sequencing input was CD4+ T cells sorted from blood. The genes are TRBV28 and TRBJ2-4; 14 bases are shared with TRBD2. CDR3 sequence reads: CASSLPGTSGSRAKNIQYF. In nucleotides, the CDR3 is TGTGCCAGCAGTTTACCCGGGACTAGCGGGAGTCGAGCCAAAAACATTCAGTACTTC.